This T cell receptor (beta chain) derives from a study of blood T cell repertoires in COVID-19. Study summary: Material from acute and convalescent COVID-19 was sourced from the United States, Italy and Spain.

Method: immunoSEQ multiplex PCR; TCRdb's copy keeps in-frame clones and lacks some. The sample yields more than 100,000 clones, roughly four fifths seen once. The germline gives CDR1 LGHDT, CDR2 YNNKEL (reference sequence). The V segment lost 3 bases and the J segment 0 bases; nucleotides outside the gene matches: 10. This CDR3 comprises 17 residues. The chain joins TRBV3-1 (or the pseudogene TRBV3-2) to TRBJ1-2, with 7 bases matching TRBD1. What was sequenced was peripheral blood. This sequence originates from a woman in her 70s with acute or convalescent COVID-19. CDR3 DNA: TGTGCCAGCAGCCAGAGGGGGCAGCAACAAACTAACTATGGCTACACCTTC. Its translation: CASSQRGQQQTNYGYTF.